Given below is one TCR beta chain in context. Under the authors' procedure: Reference gene primer amplification gave nucleated cell count estimates. Repertoires were generated with immunoSEQ multiplex PCR, while TCRdb's copy carries only in-frame clones and drops some. That table is the source of V, J and clone size, and D and trimming were worked out from the DNA. The top ten hold roughly 1.1% of the sample, which has 150,000 or so clones, roughly 84% seen once. Looked up from germline, CDR1 is SGHDN and CDR2 is FVKESK. This CDR3 comprises 16 residues. The J segment lost 4 bases and the V segment lost 4 bases, leaving 7 bases of the junction unmatched. This entry belongs to a study of blood T cell repertoires in COVID-19. Looking at the study overall: PBMCs, B-cell-depleted T cells, or T cells provided the cDNA or gDNA that made up the material.

This chain connects TRBV14 to TRBJ2-3, with 11 nucleotides matching TRBD2. This TCR was sampled from a man in his fifties or sixties who had recovered from COVID-19. Sequenced sample: peripheral blood. CDR3 region: CASSLLGTSGSDTQYF. The CDR3 DNA reads as TGTGCCAGCAGCCTGCTCGGGACTAGCGGATCAGATACGCAGTATTTT.